Shown below are 3 T cell receptor beta chains from a single sample sequenced in a study of response to subunit inactivated influenza vaccine. TCRdb ran MiXCR on the RT-PCR reads and lists one entry per CDR3 protein. Among about 800,000 distinct CDR3 sequences listed, 21% were seen once. Sequences were derived from PBMCs from blood, sampled 4 to 6 days after vaccination. The receptors originated from a man aged 50 to 60 who received an inactivated influenza vaccine.

The chain joins TRBV9 to TRBJ2-1; 10 bases are shared with TRBD1. The CDR3 contains 15 residues. Germline V gene data show CDR1 as SGDLS and CDR2 as YYNGEE. V dropped 3 bases and J dropped 4; count of bases not matched to a gene: 4. The CDR3 coding sequence is TGTGCCAGCAGCGACCGGGACAGGGGTTACAATGAGCAGTTCTTC. Translation: CASSDRDRGYNEQFF.

The V call is TRBV6-2 or TRBV6-3, the J call TRBJ2-7; D unresolved. V was clipped by 2 bases and J by 1 base, with 15 bases between them. The CDR3 is made up of 16 amino acids. Per germline, CDR1 MNHEY and CDR2 SVGEGT. This CDR3 is CASSYKVRPISYEQYF. The CDR3 nucleotides are TGTGCCAGCAGTTACAAAGTCCGTCCTATTTCCTACGAGCAGTACTTC.

This clonotype occurred a few times. V usage is TRBV20-1 and J usage is TRBJ2-1; TRBD2 aligns across 8 bases. The CDR3 is 17 amino acids. Germline V gene data show CDR1 as DFQATT and CDR2 as SNEGSKA (reference sequence). The ends lost 3 bases at V and 4 bases at J; junction bases unmatched: 14. Written as DNA, the CDR3 is TGCAGTGCTAGTGACCGGGGTAGCGGGAATCGATACAATGAGCAGTTCTTC. Protein sequence: CSASDRGSGNRYNEQFF.